The T cell receptor beta chain under discussion was sequenced for a study of beta chain features in type 1 diabetes. Looking at the study overall: Sorted cells from all samples, numbering 107,917,701, were examined.

Using CD45RO/CCR7/CD25/CD127/CD95/CD27, CD4+ naive, central memory, regulatory and stem cell-like memory cells were sorted. Purity above 98% was achieved in all sorted populations. Unmatched junction bases numbered 8, after V lost 7 bases and J lost 5 bases. This CDR3 is 14 amino acids long. The germline V gene has CDR1 SQVTM and CDR2 ANQGSEA. Study results and caveats: A closer apparent resemblance between naive, central memory and Treg TCRB repertoires was seen in patients than in healthy donors. For Type 1 diabetes patients, all four CD4+ subsets carried TCRB CDR3s that were moderately but significantly shorter.

For this clone: Antigen specificity is unknown.

Every isolated RNA sample was fully reverse transcribed, so sequencing captured expressed TCRB transcripts. Assay: immunoSEQ multiplex PCR; the TCRdb copy retains only in-frame clones and omits some. The sample contains just under 150,000 clones, roughly an eighth of which appear only once. This receptor was obtained from a man aged 18 to 30 with type 1 diabetes. The chain has TRBV29-1 and TRBJ1-5, with 10 bases fitting TRBD1. Sequencing input: central memory CD4+ T cells from blood. CDR3 DNA sequence: TGCAGCGCGACAGAGGACAGGGGGGATCAGCCCCAGCATTTT. This gives the protein CSATEDRGDQPQHF.